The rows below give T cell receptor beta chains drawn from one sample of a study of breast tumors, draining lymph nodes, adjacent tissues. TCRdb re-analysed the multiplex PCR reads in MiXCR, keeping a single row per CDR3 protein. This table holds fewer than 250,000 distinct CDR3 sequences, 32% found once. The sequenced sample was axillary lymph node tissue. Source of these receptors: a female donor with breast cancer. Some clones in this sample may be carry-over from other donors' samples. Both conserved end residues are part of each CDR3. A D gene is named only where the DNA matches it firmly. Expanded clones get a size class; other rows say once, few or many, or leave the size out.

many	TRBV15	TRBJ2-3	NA	CATSRDASTDTQYF	TGTGCCACCAGCAGAGATGCCAGCACAGATACGCAGTATTTT
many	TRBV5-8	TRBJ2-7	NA	CASSVRGRGDDEQYF	TGTGCCAGCTCCGTAAGGGGAAGAGGGGACGACGAGCAGTACTTC
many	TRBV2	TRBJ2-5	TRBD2	CASRRRLAEETQYF	TGTGCCAGCAGACGAAGGCTAGCGGAAGAGACCCAGTACTTC
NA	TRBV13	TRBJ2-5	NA	CASSLQQGGETQYF	TGTGCTAGCAGTTTACAACAGGGTGGAGAGACCCAGTACTTC
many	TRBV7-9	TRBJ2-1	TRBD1	CASSLATGVQFF	TGTGCCAGCAGCTTAGCGACAGGGGTGCAGTTCTTC
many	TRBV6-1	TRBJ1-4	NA	CASSDYGTADEKLFF	TGTGCCAGCAGTGATTACGGGACGGCGGATGAAAAACTGTTTTTT
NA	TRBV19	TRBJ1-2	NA	CASSSGSRYGYTF	TGTGCCAGTAGTTCTGGCAGTCGATATGGCTACACCTTC
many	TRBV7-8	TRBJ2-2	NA	CASSLTRSGELFF	TGTGCCAGCAGCTTAACCAGGTCCGGGGAGCTGTTTTTT
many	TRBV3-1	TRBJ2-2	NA	CASSHPRGGNTGELFF	TGTGCCAGCAGCCATCCCAGGGGAGGGAACACCGGGGAGCTGTTTTTT
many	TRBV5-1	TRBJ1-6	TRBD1	CASSSSGQGGISPLHF	TGCGCCAGCAGCTCCTCCGGACAGGGTGGGATTTCACCCCTCCACTTT
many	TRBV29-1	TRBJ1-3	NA	CSVEIGNTIYF	TGCAGCGTTGAGATTGGAAACACCATATATTTT
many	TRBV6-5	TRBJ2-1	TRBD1	CANSRDRERGEQFF	TGTGCCAACAGTCGGGACAGGGAGAGGGGTGAGCAGTTCTTC
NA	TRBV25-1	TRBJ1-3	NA	CASSASDGSSGNTIYF	TGTGCCAGCAGTGCTTCCGACGGGAGCTCTGGAAACACCATATATTTT
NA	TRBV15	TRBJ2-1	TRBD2	CATSRGLAGGQWNEQFF	TGTGCCACCAGCAGGGGACTAGCGGGAGGGCAATGGAATGAGCAGTTCTTC
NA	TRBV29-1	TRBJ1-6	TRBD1	CSAQTGTGENSPLHF	TGCAGCGCTCAGACCGGGACAGGGGAAAATTCACCCCTCCACTTT
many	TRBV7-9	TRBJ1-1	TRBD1	CASSLGKLDRHTEAFF	TGTGCCAGCAGCTTAGGTAAATTGGACAGGCACACTGAAGCTTTCTTT
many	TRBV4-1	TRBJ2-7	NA	CASSQAGGSYEQYF	TGCGCCAGCAGCCAAGCTGGGGGCTCCTACGAGCAGTACTTC
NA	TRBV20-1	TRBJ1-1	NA	CSASQGGRTAAFF	TGCAGTGCTAGCCAGGGAGGGAGAACTGCAGCTTTCTTT
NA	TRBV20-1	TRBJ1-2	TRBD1	CSARTGGYTF	TGCAGTGCTAGGACAGGGGGCTACACCTTC
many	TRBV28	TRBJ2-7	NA	CASQRYEQYF	TGTGCCAGCCAAAGATACGAGCAGTACTTC
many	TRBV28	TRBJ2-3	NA	CASSDMESGVGTQYF	TGTGCCAGCAGTGATATGGAGTCGGGGGTTGGTACGCAGTATTTT
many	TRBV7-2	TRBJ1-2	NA	CASSRRGGANGYTF	TGTGCCAGCAGCCGCCGAGGGGGGGCGAATGGCTACACCTTC
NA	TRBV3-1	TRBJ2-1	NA	CASSLRQGGLIYNEQFF	TGTGCCAGCAGCCTACGTCAGGGGGGCCTTATCTACAATGAGCAGTTCTTC
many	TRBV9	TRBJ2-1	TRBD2	CASSLGLAYNEQFF	TGTGCCAGCAGCCTGGGACTAGCTTACAATGAGCAGTTCTTC
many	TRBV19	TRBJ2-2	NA	CASSISQTGTGELFF	TGTGCCAGTAGTATCAGTCAGACTGGCACCGGGGAGCTGTTTTTT
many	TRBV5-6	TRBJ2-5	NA	CASSLYVGWRENQETQYF	TGTGCCAGCAGCTTGTATGTCGGTTGGCGGGAAAACCAAGAGACCCAGTACTTC
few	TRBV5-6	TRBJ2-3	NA	CASSLVGTAETDTQYF	TGTGCCAGCAGCTTGGTCGGGACGGCCGAAACAGATACGCAGTATTTT
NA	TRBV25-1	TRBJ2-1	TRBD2	CASSEYSHSGRVHNEQFF	TGTGCCAGCAGTGAATATTCCCATAGCGGGAGGGTCCACAATGAGCAGTTCTTC
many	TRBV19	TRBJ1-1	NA	CASSTSRDGWEAFF	TGTGCCAGTAGTACCTCACGGGACGGCTGGGAAGCTTTCTTT
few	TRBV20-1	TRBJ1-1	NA	CSASRRLENTEAFF	TGCAGTGCTAGCCGGAGACTGGAGAACACTGAAGCTTTCTTT
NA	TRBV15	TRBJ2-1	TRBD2	CATVTQPGLASNEQFF	TGTGCCACCGTCACCCAGCCGGGACTAGCATCAAATGAGCAGTTCTTC
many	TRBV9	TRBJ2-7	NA	CASSAADRPYEQYF	TGTGCCAGCAGCGCGGCCGACAGGCCCTACGAGCAGTACTTC
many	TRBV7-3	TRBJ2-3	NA	CASSQTGVRDTQYF	TGTGCCAGCAGCCAGACGGGGGTCCGAGATACGCAGTATTTT
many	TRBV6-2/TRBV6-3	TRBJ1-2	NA	CASSRRQVWYDGYTF	TGTGCCAGCAGCCGTCGTCAGGTTTGGTATGATGGCTACACCTTC
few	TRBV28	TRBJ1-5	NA	CASSFSPGVRNQPQHF	TGTGCCAGCAGTTTTAGCCCGGGCGTGCGCAATCAGCCCCAGCATTTT
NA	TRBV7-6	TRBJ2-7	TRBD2	CASSSAGTSGRTYEQYF	TGTGCCAGCAGCTCGGCCGGGACTAGCGGGAGGACCTACGAGCAGTACTTC
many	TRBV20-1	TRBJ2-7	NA	CSARDYGGKSSYEQYF	TGCAGTGCTAGAGACTATGGTGGGAAATCCTCCTACGAGCAGTACTTC
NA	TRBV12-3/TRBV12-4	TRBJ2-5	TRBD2	CASSLILSGKGTQYF	TGTGCCAGCAGTTTAATATTAAGCGGGAAAGGGACCCAGTACTTC
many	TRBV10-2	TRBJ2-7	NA	CASSARGSQYEQYF	TGCGCCAGCAGCGCTCGGGGGAGTCAATACGAGCAGTACTTC